The clone carrying this T cell receptor (beta chain) was seen once. What it binds is unknown. These data come from a study of chemoradiotherapy in HPV16-positive cancers. Study-level results: During treatment, candidate HPV-specific clones and E7-related motifs expanded in tumor. Only a couple of HPV16-positive patients supplied the functional HPV-specificity definition.

Only in-frame clones appear in the TCRdb table, and some are missing; sequencing was by immunoSEQ multiplex PCR. Among 6,000 to 6,500 clones listed, about 69% were seen once. Repeated repertoire sampling spanned the course of chemoradiotherapy. Germline CDR1 reads ENHRY; CDR2 reads SYGVKD. The ends lost 5 bases at V and 1 base at J; junction bases unmatched: 3. The CDR3 covers 15 residues. The source was tumor tissue, collected from a patient who underwent chemoradiotherapy. The chain is built from TRBV10-3 and TRBJ2-5, with TRBD2 matching over 11 bases. The receptor comes from a human donor with HPV-associated anogenital cancer. The chain's CDR3 is CAISLAGGGQETQYF. In DNA form, the CDR3 reads TGTGCCATCAGTCTAGCGGGAGGCGGCCAAGAGACCCAGTACTTC.